The clone carrying this T cell receptor beta chain was seen only a few times. Time point in this sample: pre-sensitization, week 0. Described treatment: therapeutic diphenylcyclopropenone sensitization with weekly scalp DPC. Separate cDNA molecules received unique molecular identifiers, which the library attached to them. TCRdb fed the RACE reads into MiXCR, producing one record per CDR3 protein. The repertoire holds 85,000 to 100,000 distinct CDR3 sequences, roughly a tenth seen once, with 3.1% in the top ten. Trimming pared 6 bases from V and 6 bases from J, leaving 25 bases between. The CDR3 is made up of 17 amino acids. The germline V gene encodes CDR1 MNHEY and CDR2 SMNVEV (reference sequence). The sample belongs to a study of human T cells and chemical hapten exposure. Across the study: The study patch tested 0.01% DPC on the upper back and read results at 6 days.

V is TRBV27 and J is TRBJ2-3; D might be TRBD1 or TRBD2, each matching 7 bases. Sequenced here: whole blood, sampled in connection with sensitization to the hapten diphenylcyclopropenone (DPC). The receptor was isolated from an older woman with alopecia areata. Some clones in this sample may be carry-over from other donors' samples. The CDR3 loop reads CASSLLRQGLAADTQYF. CDR3 DNA: TGTGCCAGCAGCCTCCTGCGACAGGGTCTAGCGGCGGATACGCAGTATTTT.